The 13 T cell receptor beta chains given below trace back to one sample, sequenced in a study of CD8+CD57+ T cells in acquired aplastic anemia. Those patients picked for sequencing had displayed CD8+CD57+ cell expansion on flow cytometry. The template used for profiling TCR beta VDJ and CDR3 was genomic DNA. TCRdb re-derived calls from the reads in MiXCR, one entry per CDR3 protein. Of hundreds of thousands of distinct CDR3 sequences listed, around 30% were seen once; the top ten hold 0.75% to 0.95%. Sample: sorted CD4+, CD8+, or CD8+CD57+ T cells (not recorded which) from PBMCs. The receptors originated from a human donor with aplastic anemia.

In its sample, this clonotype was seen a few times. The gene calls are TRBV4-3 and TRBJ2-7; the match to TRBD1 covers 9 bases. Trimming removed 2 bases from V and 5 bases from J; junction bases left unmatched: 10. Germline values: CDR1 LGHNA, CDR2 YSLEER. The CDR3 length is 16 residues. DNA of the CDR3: TGCGCCAGCAGCCAAACCCCCTTGGGACAGGGTCACGAGCAGTACTTC. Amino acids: CASSQTPLGQGHEQYF.

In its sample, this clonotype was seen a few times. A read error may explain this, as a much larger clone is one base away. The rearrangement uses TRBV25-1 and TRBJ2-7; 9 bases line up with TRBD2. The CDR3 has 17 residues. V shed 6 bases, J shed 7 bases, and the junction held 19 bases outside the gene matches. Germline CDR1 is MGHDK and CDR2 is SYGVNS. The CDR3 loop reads CASRTHSGRDFYNEQYF. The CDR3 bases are TGTGCCAGCAGAACCCATAGCGGGAGAGACTTCTACAATGAGCAGTACTTC.

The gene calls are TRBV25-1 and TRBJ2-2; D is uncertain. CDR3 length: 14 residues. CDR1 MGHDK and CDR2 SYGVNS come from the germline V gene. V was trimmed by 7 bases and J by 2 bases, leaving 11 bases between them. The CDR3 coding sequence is TGTGCCAGCAATTATCAAGGAAACACCGGGGAGCTGTTTTTT. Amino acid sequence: CASNYQGNTGELFF.

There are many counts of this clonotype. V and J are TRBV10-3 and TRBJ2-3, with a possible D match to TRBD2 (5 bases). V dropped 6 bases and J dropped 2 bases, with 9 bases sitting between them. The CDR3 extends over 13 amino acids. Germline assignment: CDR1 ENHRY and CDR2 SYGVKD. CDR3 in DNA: TGTGCCATCAGCCGGGATAACACAGATACGCAGTATTTT. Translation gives CAISRDNTDTQYF.

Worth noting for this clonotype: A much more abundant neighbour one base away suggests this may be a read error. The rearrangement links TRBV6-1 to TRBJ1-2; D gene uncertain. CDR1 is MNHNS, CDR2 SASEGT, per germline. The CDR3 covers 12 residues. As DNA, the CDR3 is TGTGCCATCAGTGGTCGCTCCTATGGCTACACCTTC. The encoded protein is CAISGRSYGYTF.

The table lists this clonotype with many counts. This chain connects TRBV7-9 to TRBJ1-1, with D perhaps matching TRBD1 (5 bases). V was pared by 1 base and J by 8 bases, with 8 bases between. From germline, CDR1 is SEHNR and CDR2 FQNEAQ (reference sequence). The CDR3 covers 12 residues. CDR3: CASSLGGAEAFF. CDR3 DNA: TGTGCCAGCAGCTTAGGAGGGGCCGAAGCTTTCTTT.

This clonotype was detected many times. CDR3 sequence (DNA): TGTGCCACCAGTGATCGTACTCCCGCAAAGGCCTACGAGCAGTACTTC. It yields the protein CATSDRTPAKAYEQYF. The V gene is TRBV24-1, the J gene TRBJ2-7; D unclear. Germline-derived CDR1 and CDR2 are KGHDR and SFDVKD. This CDR3 has 16 residues. The ends were cut back, 3 bases at V and 2 bases at J, with 16 bases in the middle.

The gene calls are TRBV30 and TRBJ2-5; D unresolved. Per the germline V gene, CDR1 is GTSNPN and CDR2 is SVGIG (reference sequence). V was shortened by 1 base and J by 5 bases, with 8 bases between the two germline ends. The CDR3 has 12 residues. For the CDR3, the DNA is TGTGCCTGGAGTGGCTCTGACGAGACCCAGTACTTC. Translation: CAWSGSDETQYF. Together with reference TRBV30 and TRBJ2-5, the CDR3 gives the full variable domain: SQTIHQWPATLVQPVGSPLSLECTVEGTSNPNLYWYRQAAGRGLQLLFYSVGIGQISSEVPQNLSASRPQDRQFILSSKKLLLSDSGFYLCAWSGSDETQYFGPGTRLLVL.

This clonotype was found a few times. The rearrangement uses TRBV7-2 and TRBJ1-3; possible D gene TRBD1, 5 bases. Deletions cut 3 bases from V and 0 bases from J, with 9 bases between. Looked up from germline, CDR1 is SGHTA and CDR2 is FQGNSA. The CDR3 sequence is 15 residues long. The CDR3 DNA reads TGTGCCAGCAGCTTGACAGCGAACTCTGGAAACACCATATATTTT. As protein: CASSLTANSGNTIYF.

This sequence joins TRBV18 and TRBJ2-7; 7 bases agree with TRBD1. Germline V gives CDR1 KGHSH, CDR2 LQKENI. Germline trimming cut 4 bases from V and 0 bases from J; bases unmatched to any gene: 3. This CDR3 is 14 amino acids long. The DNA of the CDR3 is TGTGCCAGCTCACTAGGGACAGACTCCTACGAGCAGTACTTC. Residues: CASSLGTDSYEQYF.

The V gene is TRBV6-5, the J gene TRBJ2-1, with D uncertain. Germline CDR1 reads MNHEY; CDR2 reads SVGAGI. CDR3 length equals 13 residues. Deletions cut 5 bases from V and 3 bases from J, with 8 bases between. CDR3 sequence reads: CASSRDRYNEQFF. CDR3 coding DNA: TGTGCCAGCAGTCGAGACCGCTACAATGAGCAGTTCTTC.

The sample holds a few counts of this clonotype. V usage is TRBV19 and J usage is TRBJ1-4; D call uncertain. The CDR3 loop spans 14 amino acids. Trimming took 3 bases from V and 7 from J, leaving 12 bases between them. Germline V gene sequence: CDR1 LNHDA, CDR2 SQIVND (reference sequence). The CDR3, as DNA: TGTGCCAGTAGTATCAAGGGTAATGGTGAAAAACTGTTTTTT. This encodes CASSIKGNGEKLFF.

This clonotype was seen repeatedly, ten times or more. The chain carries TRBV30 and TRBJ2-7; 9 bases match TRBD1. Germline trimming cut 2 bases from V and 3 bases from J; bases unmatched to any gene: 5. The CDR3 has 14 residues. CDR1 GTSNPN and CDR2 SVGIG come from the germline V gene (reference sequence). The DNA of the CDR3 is TGTGCCTGGAGTACGGACAGGGGCCTCTACGAGCAGTACTTC. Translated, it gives CAWSTDRGLYEQYF.